Listed below are T cell receptor beta chains from one sample, sequenced in a study of cytomegalovirus exposure and HLA in healthy donors. Method: immunoSEQ multiplex PCR; TCRdb's copy keeps in-frame clones and lacks some. The data contain 150,000 to 200,000 clones, 80% to 85% of them seen just once; the ten biggest clones take up 2% to 2.5%. Sequenced input: PBMCs. Receptor source: a male donor in good health and CMV-seronegative. CDR3s include the opening cysteine and the closing phenylalanine or tryptophan. Fields, in order: V gene, clone size, J gene, D gene, CDR3 DNA, CDR3 protein. D genes are given only for firm matches. Clone size is given for some rows only: seen once, a few or many times, or a class if the clone is expanded.

TRBV7-8,NA,TRBJ2-7,TRBD1,TGTGCCAGCAGCCCGAGCAGTATGAGGACAGGGACCCACTCCTACGAGCAGTACTTC,CASSPSSMRTGTHSYEQYF
TRBV7-2,NA,TRBJ2-5,NA,TGTGCCAGCAGCTTAGCCCTGGGACCGGGGGAGGAGACCCAGTACTTC,CASSLALGPGEETQYF
TRBV6-5,NA,TRBJ1-1,NA,TGTGCCAGCAAAGGGGCGAACACTGAAGCTTTCTTT,CASKGANTEAFF
TRBV6-5,NA,TRBJ2-2,TRBD1,TGTGCCAGCAGTTTTGGACAGGGGATTGGGGAGCTGTTTTTT,CASSFGQGIGELFF
TRBV5-1,NA,TRBJ1-6,NA,TGCGCCAGCAGCTTGGAGGGCGGGAGTCAGGATTCACCCCTCCACTTT,CASSLEGGSQDSPLHF
TRBV9,once,TRBJ1-1,TRBD1,TGTGCCAGCAGCGACGGGGACAGGGCACTGGGGGAAGCTTTCTTT,CASSDGDRALGEAFF
TRBV18,NA,TRBJ1-2,TRBD1,TGTGCCAGCTCACCACCGTACAGGGGAGGAGGCTACACCTTC,CASSPPYRGGGYTF
TRBV5-1,few,TRBJ2-1,TRBD2,TGCGCCAGCAGCTTTAGCGGGGGGAGCTCCTACAATGAGCAGTTCTTC,CASSFSGGSSYNEQFF
TRBV5-4,NA,TRBJ2-5,NA,TGTGCCAGCAGCCCGAATCCGGGAGAAGGTAGTACCCAGTACTTC,CASSPNPGEGSTQYF
TRBV27,NA,TRBJ2-3,NA,TGTGCCAGCAGTTTTTGGGCCACAGATACGCAGTATTTT,CASSFWATDTQYF
TRBV27,NA,TRBJ1-1,TRBD1,TGTGCCAGCTTTAGACAGGGGAGCACTGAAGCTTTCTTT,CASFRQGSTEAFF
TRBV4-1,NA,TRBJ1-1,NA,TGCGCCAGCAGCCTCGCACAGGGAGACACTGAAGCTTTCTTT,CASSLAQGDTEAFF
TRBV27,NA,TRBJ1-5,NA,TGTGCCACCTGGGGCGGGAGTAATCAGCCCCAGCATTTT,CATWGGSNQPQHF
TRBV5-1,few,TRBJ2-3,TRBD2,TGCGCCAGCAGCTTGGGGGCTAGCGGCGCCACAGATACGCAGTATTTT,CASSLGASGATDTQYF
TRBV10-1,NA,TRBJ1-1,NA,TGCGCCAGCAGTGACGGACAGATGAACACTGAAGCTTTCTTT,CASSDGQMNTEAFF
TRBV27,NA,TRBJ1-6,NA,TGTGCCAGCAGTATGGCCGGAGGGTTGCAATCACCCCTCCACTTT,CASSMAGGLQSPLHF
TRBV2,NA,TRBJ1-5,NA,TGTGCCAGCACCCAGGAAGTGGGGGCCCAGCCCCAGCATTTT,CASTQEVGAQPQHF
TRBV27,NA,TRBJ1-2,NA,TGTGCCAGCAGTTTAAGTTATGTGGGCAACTATGGCTACACCTTC,CASSLSYVGNYGYTF
TRBV5-4,NA,TRBJ2-7,NA,TGTGCCAGCAGCCCGGGGAATCCGAGTTTAAAGTACGAGCAGTACTTC,CASSPGNPSLKYEQYF
TRBV10-3,NA,TRBJ1-1,TRBD1,TGTGCCATCAATCCAGGGGGCACTGAAGCTTTCTTT,CAINPGGTEAFF
TRBV5-6,NA,TRBJ2-1,NA,TGTGCCAGCAGAGACGCGGGGACGGGCAATGAGCAGTTCTTC,CASRDAGTGNEQFF
TRBV27,few,TRBJ1-1,NA,TGTGCCAGCAGTACTGCCGGGGGGCGGTACACTGAAGCTTTCTTT,CASSTAGGRYTEAFF
TRBV29-1,few,TRBJ1-2,NA,TGCAGCGTTGCGACAGCTTCTAACTATGGCTACACCTTC,CSVATASNYGYTF
TRBV5-5,NA,TRBJ1-4,NA,TGTGCCAGCAGCTTCGAACAGGCGACTTCGAATGAAAAACTGTTTTTT,CASSFEQATSNEKLFF
TRBV30,NA,TRBJ1-2,NA,TGTGCCTGTAACCTCGGCCCGGCGCGGTATGGCTACACCTTC,CACNLGPARYGYTF
TRBV5-1,NA,TRBJ2-1,TRBD2,TGCGCCAGCAGCTTGGGGGCTAGCGGGTGGAGCTCCTACAATGAGCAGTTCTTC,CASSLGASGWSSYNEQFF